This T cell receptor beta chain is from a study of T cells after yellow fever vaccination. The CDR3 is made up of 15 amino acids. CDR1 is LGHNA and CDR2 is YSLEER in the germline V gene. V lost 3 bases and J 6 bases, leaving 14 bases between the germline ends. Findings and caveats of the study: A weaker but faster secondary response was observed, peaking on day 5 versus 15. Abundant bulk-derived clonotypes could contaminate FACS-sorted repertoires. Post-booster repertoires again held most primary-vaccination clones (roughly 95% CD4, around 90% CD8).

Many counts were recorded for this clonotype. Its antigen is undetermined. The study made its TCR cDNA through 5'RACE template switching. That step introduced a universal primer site along with UMIs. TCRdb recomputed calls from the 5' RACE reads with MiXCR, one row per CDR3 protein. The table lists about 300,000 distinct CDR3 sequences, roughly 4% of them singletons. This chain uses TRBV4-3 with TRBJ2-2; no firm D call. The material was PBMCs, obtained 5 days after the yellow fever booster vaccination. The sequence came from a man between 18 and 35 years old who received the YFV17D yellow fever vaccine. CDR3 nucleotides: TGCGCCAGCAGCCATGAATCTCCGCAGGCCGGGGAGCTGTTTTTT. Amino acids: CASSHESPQAGELFF.